The rows below give T cell receptor beta chains drawn from one sample of a study of blood T cell repertoires in COVID-19. TCRdb's table, derived via immunoSEQ multiplex PCR, lists solely in-frame clones and lacks some. The data hold 110,000 or so clones, with around 85% observed a single time. Sequencing was performed on peripheral blood. The origin of the receptors is a man in his fifties with acute or convalescent COVID-19. Each CDR3 is given with its conserved first and last residue.

J gene,V gene,CDR3 protein
TRBJ1-3,TRBV5-6,CASSFGTGGLFTGNTIYF
TRBJ2-3,TRBV24-1,CATSDQGRDTQYF
TRBJ2-7,TRBV12-3/TRBV12-4,CASRDRAYEQYF
TRBJ1-1,TRBV11-2,CASSVTLLNTEAFF
TRBJ1-1,TRBV5-5,CASSLQSSTEAFF
TRBJ1-5,TRBV27,CASSPTAYSNQPQHF
TRBJ2-1,TRBV5-1,CASSPPGVKEQFF
TRBJ1-2,TRBV28,CASSFRGASGYTF
TRBJ1-5,TRBV9,CASSVVGGPQHF
TRBJ1-2,TRBV7-3,CASSPAGVGHGYTF
TRBJ1-1,TRBV25-1,CASRQGGFGGTEAFF
TRBJ1-2,TRBV6-4,CASSDSGRNYGYTF
TRBJ1-2,TRBV27,CASSRAGTFISSYTF
TRBJ2-1,TRBV5-6,CASSFLTSGGANEQFF
TRBJ2-5,TRBV11-2,CASSLDPGGQETQYF
TRBJ1-3,TRBV18,CASSPKMDSDTIYF
TRBJ1-2,TRBV14,CASSPGTGYTYGYTF
TRBJ1-5,TRBV5-1,CASSRTVDQPQHF
TRBJ1-1,TRBV7-2,CASSLFGGDTEAFF
TRBJ2-3,TRBV3-1/TRBV3-2,CASSPQGARSMNTQYF
TRBJ2-1,TRBV3-1/TRBV3-2,CASSQSGVSSYNEQFF
TRBJ1-5,TRBV3-1/TRBV3-2,CASSQDLTSNQPQHF
TRBJ2-6,TRBV3-1/TRBV3-2,CASSRLFSGANVLTF
TRBJ1-3,TRBV19,CASSTWPSGNTIYF
TRBJ2-7,TRBV19,CASSTPSRPTYEQYF
TRBJ2-5,TRBV5-1,CASSLAVSGGASRETQYF
TRBJ2-3,TRBV4-1,CASSQLGAADTQYF
TRBJ2-1,TRBV5-1,CASSLRSSGGAPYNEQFF
TRBJ1-4,TRBV6-5,CASSYSAGGGEKLFF
TRBJ1-1,TRBV3-1/TRBV3-2,CASSQALSGGGTEAFF
TRBJ2-3,TRBV13,CASSFPRHTDTQYF
TRBJ2-2,TRBV7-2,CASSLNRGRELFF
TRBJ1-2,TRBV5-1,CASSLAGVEGYGYTF
TRBJ2-7,TRBV3-1/TRBV3-2,CASSPGGPGDEQYF
TRBJ1-2,TRBV24-1,CATSDQTASYGYTF
TRBJ1-5,TRBV12-3/TRBV12-4,CASSPQGNQPQHF
TRBJ2-6,TRBV19,CASNPNFSGANVLTF
TRBJ1-5,TRBV19,CASSIGTGQGATQPQHF
TRBJ2-3,TRBV2,CASSEDSRGRTQYF
TRBJ2-5,TRBV28,CASRPLDGRQETQYF
TRBJ2-7,TRBV3-1/TRBV3-2,CASSQGAQGSYEQYF
TRBJ1-5,TRBV7-2,CARGDLQGGCNQPQHF
TRBJ1-1,TRBV5-5,CASSLAAVDAFF
TRBJ2-1,TRBV19,CASSNPTGVGEQFF
TRBJ1-4,TRBV5-1,CASSSRTGPTYEKLFF
TRBJ1-2,TRBV4-1,CASSQEGRGNYGYTF